The following is a TCR beta chain sequence with its context. Its antigen remains unknown. The data are from a study of cytomegalovirus exposure and HLA in healthy donors. For the study at large: Of the donors genotyped, a few hundred in all, over 80% fell in the Caucasian-associated ancestry cluster. Overall study results and limits: Later, an analysis found that common viral pathogens appeared to be linked with several of the most significant clusters.

Germline V gene lookup returns CDR1 SGDLS and CDR2 YYNGEE. Unmatched junction bases numbered 4, after V lost 0 bases and J lost 1 base. The CDR3 length is 17 residues. Vbeta (60) and Jbeta (13) primers were used in the PCR. Sequencing used immunoSEQ multiplex PCR; TCRdb keeps in-frame clones, though not all of them. The table records some 190,000 clones, around 80% of them present only once. Donors consisted of healthy bone marrow donors. The receptor's source is a girl aged 5-17 years in good health and CMV-seropositive. The sequencing input was PBMCs. The J gene is TRBJ2-5, the V gene TRBV9; 12 bases are a match to TRBD1. This CDR3 reads CASSVGGTGGTQETQYF. CDR3 bases: TGTGCCAGCAGCGTAGGGGGGACAGGGGGCACCCAAGAGACCCAGTACTTC.